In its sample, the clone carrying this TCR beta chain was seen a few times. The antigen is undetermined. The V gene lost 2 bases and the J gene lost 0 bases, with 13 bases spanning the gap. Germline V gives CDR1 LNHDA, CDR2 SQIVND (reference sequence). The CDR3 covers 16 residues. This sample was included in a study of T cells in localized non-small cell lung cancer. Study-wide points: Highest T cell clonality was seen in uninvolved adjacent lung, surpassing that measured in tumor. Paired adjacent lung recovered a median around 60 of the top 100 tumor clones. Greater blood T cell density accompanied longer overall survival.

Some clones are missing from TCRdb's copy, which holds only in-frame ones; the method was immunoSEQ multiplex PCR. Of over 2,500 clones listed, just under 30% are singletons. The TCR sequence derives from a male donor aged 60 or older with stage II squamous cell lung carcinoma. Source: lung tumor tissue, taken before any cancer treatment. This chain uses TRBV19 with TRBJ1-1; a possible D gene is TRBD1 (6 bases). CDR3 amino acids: CASSIIRDTLNTEAFF. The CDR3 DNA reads TGTGCCAGTAGTATAATCCGGGACACGCTGAACACTGAAGCTTTCTTT.